These T cell receptor beta chains were read from a single sample in a study of blood T cell repertoires in COVID-19. Repertoires were generated with immunoSEQ multiplex PCR, while TCRdb's copy carries only in-frame clones and drops some. Of 450,000 or so clones in the sample, around 90% were seen once. The source material was peripheral blood. The receptor source for this set is a man in his late teens or twenties with COVID-19, enrolled during active disease. The CDR3 runs from the conserved cysteine through the conserved F or W. D genes are given only for firm matches. A row's size may be missing; if present it is once, few, many or a size class.

clone_size d_call j_call v_call cdr3_aa cdr3_nt
NA NA TRBJ1-1 TRBV11-2 CASSQGQYTEAFF TGTGCCAGCAGTCAAGGACAGTACACTGAAGCTTTCTTT
NA TRBD2 TRBJ2-3 TRBV5-1 CASSTGLAGRTDTQYF TGCGCCAGCAGCACGGGACTAGCGGGGCGCACAGATACGCAGTATTTT
NA NA TRBJ2-6 TRBV2 CASSSDSGANVLTF TGTGCCAGCAGTTCAGACTCTGGGGCCAACGTCCTGACTTTC
NA TRBD2 TRBJ2-7 TRBV15 CATSRDPGGGVFEQYF TGTGCCACCAGCAGAGATCCTGGCGGGGGGGTGTTCGAGCAGTACTTC
NA TRBD1 TRBJ1-6 TRBV5-5 CASSLQGADSPLHF TGTGCCAGCAGCTTGCAGGGGGCGGATTCACCCCTCCACTTT
NA NA TRBJ2-3 TRBV6-6 CASRSSVLGTDTQYF TGTGCCAGCAGGTCTAGCGTCCTCGGCACAGATACGCAGTATTTT
NA NA TRBJ2-7 TRBV5-6 CASSSASGYTYEQYF TGTGCCAGCAGCTCAGCATCGGGATACACCTACGAGCAGTACTTC
NA NA TRBJ2-5 TRBV24-1 CATASTLQETQYF TGTGCCACCGCCTCGACTCTCCAAGAGACCCAGTACTTC
NA TRBD1 TRBJ2-5 TRBV25-1 CASRGTGNQETQYF TGTGCCAGCAGGGGGACAGGTAACCAAGAGACCCAGTACTTC
NA NA TRBJ1-6 TRBV19 CASNGGAGARNSPLHF TGTGCCTCTAATGGGGGGGCAGGAGCGAGAAATTCACCCCTCCACTTT
NA NA TRBJ1-1 TRBV5-1 CASSSQGMKTEAFF TGCGCCAGCAGCTCCCAGGGGATGAAAACTGAAGCTTTCTTT
NA NA TRBJ2-4 TRBV3-1/TRBV3-2 CASSPRGSSIQYF TGTGCCAGCAGCCCCCGAGGAAGCTCAATTCAGTACTTC
NA NA TRBJ2-7 TRBV6-5 CASSYTGDRTYEQYF TGTGCCAGCAGTTACACCGGAGACAGAACCTACGAGCAGTACTTC
NA TRBD1 TRBJ1-5 TRBV5-1 CASSPGTGEQPQHF TGCGCCAGCAGCCCGGGGACAGGGGAGCAGCCCCAGCATTTT
NA NA TRBJ2-3 TRBV5-4 CASSWSSGATDTQYF TGTGCCAGCAGCTGGAGTAGCGGAGCTACAGATACGCAGTATTTT
NA TRBD1 TRBJ1-6 TRBV30 CAGSTGSNSPLHF TGTGCCGGCTCGACAGGGAGCAATTCACCCCTCCACTTT
NA TRBD2 TRBJ2-7 TRBV3-1/TRBV3-2 CASSQAGLAGGEQYF TGTGCCAGCAGCCAAGCGGGACTAGCGGGGGGCGAGCAGTACTTC
NA TRBD1 TRBJ1-4 TRBV4-2 CASSLFQGARQEKLFF TGTGCCAGCAGCCTCTTTCAGGGGGCTCGGCAAGAAAAACTGTTTTTT
NA NA TRBJ1-5 TRBV4-1 CASSQGAGGFGNQPQHF TGCGCCAGCAGCCAAGGGGCCGGGGGTTTTGGGAATCAGCCCCAGCATTTT
NA NA TRBJ1-3 TRBV5-1 CASQTGTSSGNTIYF TGCGCCAGCCAAACAGGGACCTCTTCTGGAAACACCATATATTTT
NA TRBD1 TRBJ2-7 TRBV5-1 CASMGQGSYEQYF TGCGCCAGCATGGGACAGGGGTCCTACGAGCAGTACTTC
NA NA TRBJ2-3 TRBV6-2/TRBV6-3 CASSPQGYTDTQYF TGTGCCAGCAGTCCCCAGGGGTACACAGATACGCAGTATTTT
NA NA TRBJ2-7 TRBV19 CASSIAATAYEQYF TGTGCCAGTAGTATAGCAGCGACAGCCTACGAGCAGTACTTC
NA NA TRBJ2-3 TRBV5-1 CASSLTDTQYF TGCGCCAGCAGCCTCACAGATACGCAGTATTTT
NA TRBD1 TRBJ2-5 TRBV6-1 CASSDTGTGVGETQYF TGTGCCAGCAGTGATACCGGGACAGGGGTCGGGGAGACCCAGTACTTC
NA TRBD1 TRBJ2-7 TRBV20-1 CSASGISGTVSYEQYF TGCAGTGCTAGTGGAATATCCGGGACAGTTTCCTACGAGCAGTACTTC
NA TRBD2 TRBJ2-1 TRBV5-4 CASSQTSEYNEQFF TGTGCCAGCAGCCAGACTAGCGAGTACAATGAGCAGTTCTTC
NA TRBD2 TRBJ2-7 TRBV4-2 CASSQELKGLAGRKDSYEQYF TGTGCCAGCAGCCAAGAATTGAAAGGACTAGCGGGAAGGAAGGATTCCTACGAGCAGTACTTC
NA NA TRBJ1-5 TRBV19 CASSPQGHSNQPQHF TGTGCCAGTAGCCCCCAGGGACATAGCAATCAGCCCCAGCATTTT
once TRBD2 TRBJ2-5 TRBV5-4 CASSLLAGGPQETQYF TGTGCCAGCAGCTTACTAGCGGGGGGCCCCCAAGAGACCCAGTACTTC
NA TRBD2 TRBJ2-2 TRBV28 CASSSGTSGSAGELFF TGTGCCAGCAGTTCTGGTACTAGCGGCTCCGCCGGGGAGCTGTTTTTT
NA NA TRBJ2-5 TRBV27 CASSSTFPMGPETQYF TGTGCCAGCAGCTCCACCTTCCCGATGGGGCCAGAGACCCAGTACTTC
NA NA TRBJ2-3 TRBV3-1/TRBV3-2 CASSQWGGKTDTQYF TGTGCCAGCAGCCAATGGGGGGGCAAGACAGATACGCAGTATTTT
once TRBD1 TRBJ2-7 TRBV27 CASSHGTGGFYEQYF TGTGCCAGCAGTCACGGGACAGGGGGCTTCTACGAGCAGTACTTC
NA TRBD1 TRBJ1-1 TRBV15 CATSRGWDSLNTEAFF TGTGCCACCAGCAGAGGCTGGGACAGCTTGAACACTGAAGCTTTCTTT
NA TRBD1 TRBJ1-5 TRBV15 CATSRDRGGTGDQPQHF TGTGCCACCAGCAGAGATCGAGGCGGGACAGGGGATCAGCCCCAGCATTTT
NA TRBD1 TRBJ2-7 TRBV5-4 CASSPPTGPYEQYF TGTGCCAGCAGCCCTCCGACAGGGCCCTACGAGCAGTACTTC
NA TRBD1 TRBJ2-3 TRBV6-1 CASSGGQGAVSADTQYF TGTGCCAGCAGTGGCGGACAGGGGGCAGTTTCGGCAGATACGCAGTATTTT
NA NA TRBJ1-1 TRBV6-6 CASSQWADTEAFF TGTGCCAGCAGTCAGTGGGCAGACACTGAAGCTTTCTTT
NA TRBD1 TRBJ1-3 TRBV30 CAWRQGSSGNTIYF TGTGCCTGGAGACAGGGGAGCTCTGGAAACACCATATATTTT
NA TRBD2 TRBJ2-7 TRBV7-9 CASSLVAGGGEQYF TGTGCCAGCAGCTTAGTGGCGGGAGGCGGGGAGCAGTACTTC
NA NA TRBJ2-7 TRBV4-2 CASSQDGVGSYEQYF TGTGCCAGCAGCCAAGACGGGGTAGGGTCCTACGAGCAGTACTTC
NA NA TRBJ2-5 TRBV7-9 CASSLISRETQYF TGTGCCAGCAGCTTAATTAGTCGGGAGACCCAGTACTTC
NA TRBD1 TRBJ2-7 TRBV5-5 CASSFNLGTGSYEQYF TGTGCCAGCAGCTTCAATTTAGGGACAGGTTCGTACGAGCAGTACTTC
few TRBD2 TRBJ2-1 TRBV5-1 CASSLVVAGEGNEQFF TGCGCCAGCAGCTTGGTGGTAGCGGGAGAGGGCAATGAGCAGTTCTTC
NA TRBD1 TRBJ1-2 TRBV18 CASSPTGRDGYTF TGTGCCAGCTCACCGACAGGGCGGGATGGCTACACCTTC
NA NA TRBJ1-6 TRBV9 CASSVGSSYNSPLHF TGTGCCAGCAGCGTAGGGAGCTCCTATAATTCACCCCTCCACTTT
NA NA TRBJ2-2 TRBV7-7 CASSAGTAPSGELFF TGTGCCAGCAGCGCGGGGACAGCCCCCTCCGGGGAGCTGTTTTTT
NA TRBD2 TRBJ2-2 TRBV9 CASSGRLASTGELFF TGTGCCAGCAGCGGCCGACTAGCGAGCACCGGGGAGCTGTTTTTT
NA NA TRBJ2-7 TRBV19 CASSMSSYEQYF TGTGCCAGTAGTATGAGCTCCTACGAGCAGTACTTC
NA NA TRBJ2-3 TRBV11-2 CASSLARRPGGDTQYF TGTGCCAGCAGCTTAGCCCGGCGTCCAGGAGGCGATACGCAGTATTTT
NA NA TRBJ2-7 TRBV11-2 CASSFYPYEQYF TGTGCCAGCAGCTTCTATCCCTACGAGCAGTACTTC
NA NA TRBJ1-2 TRBV25-1 CASSGQTDGYTF TGTGCCAGCAGCGGACAGACGGATGGCTACACCTTC
NA NA TRBJ1-1 TRBV21-1 CASSKKRDTGLTEAFF TGTGCCAGCAGCAAAAAACGGGATACGGGACTCACTGAAGCTTTCTTT
once NA TRBJ2-3 TRBV7-3 CASSLGLAGNTQYF TGTGCCAGCAGCTTAGGATTGGCGGGTAATACGCAGTATTTT
once TRBD2 TRBJ2-1 TRBV11-2 CASSPGGSGSYEQFF TGTGCCAGCAGCCCGGGTGGTAGCGGGAGTTATGAGCAGTTCTTC
once NA TRBJ1-2 TRBV19 CASSQTGPYGYTF TGTGCCAGTAGCCAGACAGGACCCTATGGCTACACCTTC
NA NA TRBJ2-3 TRBV10-3 CAVSRASTDTQYF TGTGCCGTCTCGCGGGCTAGCACAGATACGCAGTATTTT
NA TRBD1 TRBJ2-7 TRBV6-1 CASSERDSEQYF TGTGCCAGCAGTGAACGGGACAGCGAGCAGTACTTC
NA NA TRBJ2-4 TRBV7-2 CASSQQGWERYKNIQYF TGTGCCAGCAGCCAACAAGGGTGGGAGCGCTACAAAAACATTCAGTACTTC